This note documents a single T cell receptor (beta chain) sequence. This entry belongs to a study of blood T cell repertoires in COVID-19. Germline V gives CDR1 SGHNT, CDR2 YENEEA. J was trimmed by 2 bases and V by 4 bases; bases with no gene match: 6. This CDR3 is 15 amino acids long. In the study's own analysis: From reference gene primer amplification, estimates of nucleated cell counts were derived. TCRdb's copy holds only in-frame clones and misses some; the assay was immunoSEQ multiplex PCR. V and J calls and clone size are given by that table; D and trimming were obtained from the DNA. The sample has about 210,000 clones; 83% are singletons.

The TCR was taken from a middle-aged woman with active or convalescent COVID-19. Sequenced: peripheral blood. V and J are TRBV11-3 and TRBJ1-1; 8 positions match TRBD1. The CDR3 loop is CASSSARGRNTEAFF. The CDR3 region has the DNA TGTGCCAGCAGCTCCGCCAGGGGGCGAAACACTGAAGCTTTCTTT.